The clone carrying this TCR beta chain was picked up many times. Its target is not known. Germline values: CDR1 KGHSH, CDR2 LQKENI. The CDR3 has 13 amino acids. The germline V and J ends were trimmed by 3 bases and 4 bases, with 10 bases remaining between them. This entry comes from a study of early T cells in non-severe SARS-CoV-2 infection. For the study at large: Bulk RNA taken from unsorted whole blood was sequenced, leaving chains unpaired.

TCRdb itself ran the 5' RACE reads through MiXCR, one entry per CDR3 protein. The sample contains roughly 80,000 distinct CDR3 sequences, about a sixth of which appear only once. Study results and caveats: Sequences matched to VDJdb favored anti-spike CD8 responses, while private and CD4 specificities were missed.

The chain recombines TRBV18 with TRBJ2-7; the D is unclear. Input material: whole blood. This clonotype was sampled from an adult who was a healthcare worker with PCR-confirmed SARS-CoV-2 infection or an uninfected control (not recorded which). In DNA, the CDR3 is TGTGCCAGCTCACCTTCCGGGCAGTACGAGCAGTACTTC. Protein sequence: CASSPSGQYEQYF.